These T cell receptor beta chains were read from a single sample in a study of PD-1 blockade in classical Hodgkin lymphoma. The protocol was immunoSEQ multiplex PCR, while the TCRdb copy is restricted to in-frame clones and leaves out a portion. The data hold 45,000 to 55,000 clones, with over 70% observed a single time. Sequenced material: peripheral blood mononuclear cells (PBMCs), taken at baseline. The receptors derive from a human donor with classical Hodgkin lymphoma. Each CDR3 is given with its conserved first and last residue. The D gene is left open where the match is weak. Only some rows state a clone size, as once, few, many or a class for expanded clones.

d_call	clone_size	v_call	j_call	cdr3_aa	cdr3_nt
-	-	TRBV11-3	TRBJ2-1	CASSLGDSGGSNEQFF	TGTGCCAGCAGCTTAGGGGACTCTGGAGGGTCCAATGAGCAGTTCTTC
TRBD2	-	TRBV7-9	TRBJ2-1	CASSLVGLAVTYNEQFF	TGTGCCAGCAGCTTAGTCGGACTAGCGGTGACCTACAATGAGCAGTTCTTC
TRBD1	once	TRBV12-5	TRBJ1-1	CASGLDRGEANTEAFF	TGTGCTAGTGGTTTGGACAGGGGGGAGGCGAACACTGAAGCTTTCTTT
TRBD2	-	TRBV7-9	TRBJ2-7	CASSQLAREQYF	TGTGCCAGCAGCCAACTAGCGCGCGAGCAGTACTTC
-	-	TRBV15	TRBJ1-3	CATSRDPLTGRSGNTIYF	TGTGCCACCAGCAGAGATCCTCTGACAGGCCGCTCTGGAAACACCATATATTTT
-	-	TRBV19	TRBJ2-1	CASSPMARNEQFF	TGTGCCAGTAGCCCGATGGCGCGCAATGAGCAGTTCTTC
-	-	TRBV7-8	TRBJ2-2	CASSSYRINTGELFF	TGTGCCAGCAGCTCATACAGGATCAACACCGGGGAGCTGTTTTTT
TRBD2	-	TRBV11-2	TRBJ2-1	CASSPRLAGVYNEQFF	TGTGCCAGCAGCCCCCGACTAGCGGGAGTCTACAATGAGCAGTTCTTC
-	-	TRBV6-5	TRBJ2-5	CASNLVDNPETQYF	TGTGCCAGCAACCTCGTCGACAATCCCGAGACCCAGTACTTC
TRBD1	-	TRBV5-6	TRBJ2-7	CASSLLPGGRTYEQYF	TGTGCCAGCAGTCTCCTACCAGGGGGCAGAACCTACGAGCAGTACTTC
TRBD1	-	TRBV5-8	TRBJ2-7	CASSSRDRGIYEQYF	TGTGCCAGCAGCTCCCGGGACAGGGGTATCTACGAGCAGTACTTC
-	-	TRBV19	TRBJ2-3	CASSIRTQTDTQYF	TGTGCCAGTAGTATTCGCACACAAACAGATACGCAGTATTTT
-	once	TRBV25-1	TRBJ2-1	CASNQGSDEQFF	TGTGCCAGCAACCAGGGCAGCGATGAGCAGTTCTTC
TRBD1	-	TRBV7-9	TRBJ2-5	CASTTYGTGEETQYF	TGTGCCAGCACGACCTACGGGACAGGGGAAGAGACCCAGTACTTC
TRBD2	-	TRBV14	TRBJ2-7	CASSLPGGAVYEQYF	TGTGCCAGCAGCCTACCGGGGGGAGCCGTCTACGAGCAGTACTTC
TRBD1	-	TRBV6-1	TRBJ2-1	CASTQFRTGAEQFF	TGTGCCAGCACTCAATTTCGGACAGGGGCTGAGCAGTTCTTC
-	-	TRBV7-9	TRBJ2-7	CASSLGRGAYEQYF	TGTGCCAGCAGCTTAGGAAGAGGGGCCTACGAGCAGTACTTC
-	-	TRBV19	TRBJ1-1	CASSIGLGRTEAFF	TGTGCCAGTAGTATTGGGTTGGGGCGAACTGAAGCTTTCTTT
-	few	TRBV19	TRBJ1-2	CASSVRGLGYGYTF	TGTGCCAGTAGTGTAAGGGGTTTGGGCTATGGCTACACCTTC
-	once	TRBV20-1	TRBJ1-1	CSARKDTEAFF	TGCAGTGCCCGGAAAGACACTGAAGCTTTCTTT
-	-	TRBV7-6	TRBJ2-3	CASSPGQYQDTQYF	TGTGCCAGCAGCCCCGGACAGTATCAGGATACGCAGTATTTT
-	-	TRBV6-5	TRBJ2-1	CASSKHPSSYNEQFF	TGTGCCAGCAGTAAACACCCGAGCTCCTACAATGAGCAGTTCTTC
-	-	TRBV4-3	TRBJ1-5	CASSQEEHQPQHF	TGCGCCAGCAGCCAAGAGGAGCATCAGCCCCAGCATTTT
-	-	TRBV7-2	TRBJ2-2	CASSPRGVAGELFF	TGTGCCAGCAGCCCGAGAGGAGTGGCCGGGGAGCTGTTTTTT
-	-	TRBV15	TRBJ1-2	CATSSLSPTRYTF	TGTGCCACCAGCTCCCTCAGCCCTACTCGCTACACCTTC
-	-	TRBV6-1	TRBJ2-7	CASSGPGYEQYF	TGTGCCAGCAGCGGACCCGGTTACGAGCAGTACTTC
-	few	TRBV10-3	TRBJ1-3	CAISVSGSGNTIYF	TGTGCCATCAGTGTATCGGGATCTGGAAACACCATATATTTT
TRBD1	once	TRBV7-8	TRBJ1-2	CASSRDRGNYGYTF	TGTGCCAGCAGCCGGGACAGAGGGAACTATGGCTACACCTTC
-	-	TRBV4-3	TRBJ2-1	CASSPHRGASSYNEQFF	TGCGCCAGCAGCCCCCATAGGGGGGCCAGCTCCTACAATGAGCAGTTCTTC
-	-	TRBV15	TRBJ1-4	CATSRGSDNEKLFF	TGTGCCACCAGCAGAGGCTCGGATAATGAAAAACTGTTTTTT
-	-	TRBV19	TRBJ1-3	CASQLSSNTIYF	TGTGCCAGCCAACTCAGCTCGAACACCATATATTTT
-	-	TRBV27	TRBJ2-5	CASSAPGLRGQYF	TGTGCCAGCAGTGCTCCGGGCCTCCGTGGCCAGTACTTC
TRBD2	medium-sized	TRBV11-3	TRBJ2-1	CASSNNPERGPYNEQFF	TGTGCCAGCAGCAATAATCCTGAGCGGGGCCCCTACAATGAGCAGTTCTTC
-	-	TRBV2	TRBJ2-7	CASSDFGRSSYEQYF	TGTGCCAGCAGTGACTTTGGTAGGAGCTCCTACGAGCAGTACTTC
-	-	TRBV5-1	TRBJ2-5	CASSEGTDPRSETQYF	TGCGCCAGCAGCGAAGGGACGGACCCGCGGAGCGAGACCCAGTACTTC
-	-	TRBV4-1	TRBJ2-5	CASSQVLVQETQYF	TGCGCCAGCAGCCAAGTCCTGGTCCAAGAGACCCAGTACTTC
-	-	TRBV29-1	TRBJ2-1	CSVGRGQSSYNEQFF	TGCAGCGTTGGGAGGGGACAGAGCTCCTACAATGAGCAGTTCTTC
-	-	TRBV6-5	TRBJ1-4	CASSSLRGKLFF	TGTGCCAGCAGCTCCTTACGGGGAAAACTGTTTTTT
-	few	TRBV9	TRBJ1-1	CASSAYNTEAFF	TGTGCCAGCAGCGCTTACAACACTGAAGCTTTCTTT
TRBD1	-	TRBV5-1	TRBJ1-2	CASSRHKQGAPGYTF	TGCGCCAGCAGCCGGCACAAACAGGGGGCGCCTGGCTACACCTTC
-	-	TRBV7-2	TRBJ2-2	CASSLDFNTGELFF	TGTGCCAGCAGCTTAGACTTTAACACCGGGGAGCTGTTTTTT
-	few	TRBV4-3	TRBJ2-6	CASSQDPPGSLSGANVLTF	TGCGCCAGCAGCCAAGATCCGCCAGGATCCCTCTCTGGGGCCAACGTCCTGACTTTC
-	-	TRBV4-1	TRBJ2-7	CAISLHEQYF	TGCGCCATCTCCCTCCACGAGCAGTACTTC
-	-	TRBV18	TRBJ2-1	CASSPPGLFYNEQFF	TGTGCCAGCTCACCCCCGGGACTCTTCTACAATGAGCAGTTCTTC
-	once	TRBV6-1	TRBJ2-1	CASSLYHSNNEQFF	TGTGCCAGCAGCTTATATCATTCGAACAATGAGCAGTTCTTC
-	-	TRBV30	TRBJ1-1	CAWSADTYTEAFF	TGTGCCTGGAGTGCCGACACCTACACTGAAGCTTTCTTT
-	-	TRBV9	TRBJ1-2	CASSPTFQDYGYTF	TGTGCCAGCAGCCCTACCTTCCAGGACTATGGCTACACCTTC
-	-	TRBV21-1	TRBJ1-2	CASSNGQGRLGYGYTF	TGTGCCAGCAGCAACGGACAGGGCCGCCTGGGGTATGGCTACACCTTC
-	few	TRBV6-4	TRBJ2-2	CASSERVPGELFF	TGTGCCAGCAGTGAGAGAGTTCCCGGGGAGCTGTTTTTT
TRBD1	-	TRBV6-5	TRBJ1-3	CASSYSTGKPGNTIYF	TGTGCCAGCAGTTACTCGACAGGGAAGCCAGGAAACACCATATATTTT
-	-	TRBV30	TRBJ2-3	CAWSAPITDTQYF	TGTGCCTGGAGTGCACCCATCACAGATACGCAGTATTTT
TRBD1	few	TRBV5-4	TRBJ2-3	CASSLGEGASTDTQYF	TGTGCCAGCAGCCTTGGCGAGGGGGCTAGCACAGATACGCAGTATTTT
-	-	TRBV21-1	TRBJ1-5	CASSWPGRKNQPQHF	TGTGCCAGCAGCTGGCCGGGACGGAAGAATCAGCCCCAGCATTTT
-	-	TRBV9	TRBJ2-1	CASSVGLASYNEQFF	TGTGCCAGCAGCGTAGGGCTAGCGTCCTACAATGAGCAGTTCTTC
TRBD1	-	TRBV18	TRBJ1-1	CASSQTRAGGLFNTEAFF	TGTGCCAGCTCACAAACCAGGGCAGGGGGCCTTTTTAACACTGAAGCTTTCTTT
TRBD1	few	TRBV30	TRBJ2-7	CAQRTGGYEQYF	TGTGCCCAAAGGACAGGGGGCTACGAGCAGTACTTC
TRBD2	-	TRBV18	TRBJ2-2	CASSPGLVDTGELFF	TGTGCCAGCTCACCGGGACTAGTAGACACCGGGGAGCTGTTTTTT